This is a list of T cell receptor beta chains from one sample in a study of T cell responses to AZD1222 COVID-19 vaccine. TCRdb keeps only in-frame clones here, not all; method: immunoSEQ multiplex PCR. This repertoire shows approximately 120,000 clones, about 89% found once; its top ten account for less than 30%. The sample in question was peripheral blood, obtained on day 0 of AZD1222 vaccination. Receptors originate from an adult in good health. CDR3s include the opening cysteine and the closing phenylalanine or tryptophan. The order of the fields is V gene, J gene, D gene, clone size, CDR3 protein, CDR3 DNA. The D gene is left open where the match is weak. The size of a clone is reported for some rows only, either as once, few or many, or as a class for expanded clones.

TRBV11-1	TRBJ1-5	TRBD1	.	CASSLGGTGQPQHF	TGTGCCAGCAGCTTAGGAGGGACAGGTCAGCCCCAGCATTTT
TRBV5-1	TRBJ2-7	TRBD1	few	CASRVQGASYEQYF	TGCGCCAGCAGAGTACAGGGGGCGTCCTACGAGCAGTACTTC
TRBV2	TRBJ2-2	.	.	CASSLGGPNTGELFF	TGTGCCAGCAGTCTCGGGGGGCCGAACACCGGGGAGCTGTTTTTT
TRBV6-5	TRBJ2-2	TRBD1	.	CASSYGTGVGAGELFF	TGTGCCAGCAGTTACGGGACAGGGGTTGGAGCCGGGGAGCTGTTTTTT
TRBV6-6	TRBJ1-5	.	.	CASRGNQPQHF	TGTGCCAGCAGGGGGAATCAGCCCCAGCATTTT
TRBV19	TRBJ2-1	TRBD2	.	CASSILAGGPGQFF	TGTGCCAGTAGTATCCTAGCGGGAGGGCCAGGGCAGTTCTTC
TRBV21-1	TRBJ2-7	.	.	CASTLRTGVKSYEQYF	TGTGCCAGCACCTTGAGGACAGGGGTCAAATCCTACGAGCAGTACTTC
TRBV5-4	TRBJ2-2	TRBD2	.	CASSSRTSVNTGELFF	TGTGCCAGCAGCTCCCGGACTAGCGTAAACACCGGGGAGCTGTTTTTT
TRBV7-2	TRBJ1-1	TRBD1	.	CASSLTQTGTMKEAFF	TGTGCCAGCAGCTTGACTCAGACAGGGACTATGAAAGAAGCTTTCTTT
TRBV7-8	TRBJ1-3	.	few	CGITGDSGNTIYF	TGTGGGATAACAGGCGACTCTGGAAACACCATATATTTT
TRBV9	TRBJ2-1	TRBD2	.	CASSISPTNGGNEQFF	TGTGCCAGCAGCATTAGCCCCACAAACGGGGGGAATGAGCAGTTCTTC
TRBV30	TRBJ1-3	.	.	CAWSGLLGNTIYF	TGTGCCTGGAGTGGCCTTTTAGGAAACACCATATATTTT
TRBV5-1	TRBJ2-7	TRBD2	once	CASSHGEREAYEQYF	TGCGCCAGCAGCCACGGAGAGCGGGAGGCTTACGAGCAGTACTTC
TRBV6-1	TRBJ2-7	.	once	CASSELASGDEQYF	TGTGCCAGCAGTGAATTAGCTTCAGGGGATGAGCAGTACTTC
TRBV10-3	TRBJ2-7	TRBD2	.	CAISSPGAGGDYEQYF	TGTGCCATCAGTAGCCCGGGGGCGGGAGGGGACTACGAGCAGTACTTC
TRBV30	TRBJ1-1	.	.	CAWTASSKVNTEAFF	TGTGCCTGGACCGCCTCCAGTAAAGTAAACACTGAAGCTTTCTTT
TRBV9	TRBJ1-1	.	.	CASSADTHTEAFF	TGTGCCAGCAGCGCGGACACACACACTGAAGCTTTCTTT
TRBV7-3	TRBJ2-3	TRBD2	.	CASSLGLAPTSTDTQYF	TGTGCCAGCAGCTTAGGACTAGCACCTACTAGCACAGATACGCAGTATTTT
TRBV9	TRBJ2-2	TRBD2	.	CASSVRATQTSGRAGELFF	TGTGCCAGCAGCGTAAGGGCTACCCAGACTAGCGGGAGAGCCGGGGAGCTGTTTTTT
TRBV28	TRBJ1-5	.	once	CASRVRGYNQPQHF	TGTGCCAGCAGAGTGAGGGGATACAATCAGCCCCAGCATTTT
TRBV4-3	TRBJ1-5	.	.	CASSQDYPGNQPQHF	TGCGCCAGCAGCCAAGACTATCCGGGGAATCAGCCCCAGCATTTT
TRBV3-1/TRBV3-2	TRBJ2-5	.	.	CASSQDHGETQYF	TGTGCCAGCAGCCAAGATCATGGGGAGACCCAGTACTTC